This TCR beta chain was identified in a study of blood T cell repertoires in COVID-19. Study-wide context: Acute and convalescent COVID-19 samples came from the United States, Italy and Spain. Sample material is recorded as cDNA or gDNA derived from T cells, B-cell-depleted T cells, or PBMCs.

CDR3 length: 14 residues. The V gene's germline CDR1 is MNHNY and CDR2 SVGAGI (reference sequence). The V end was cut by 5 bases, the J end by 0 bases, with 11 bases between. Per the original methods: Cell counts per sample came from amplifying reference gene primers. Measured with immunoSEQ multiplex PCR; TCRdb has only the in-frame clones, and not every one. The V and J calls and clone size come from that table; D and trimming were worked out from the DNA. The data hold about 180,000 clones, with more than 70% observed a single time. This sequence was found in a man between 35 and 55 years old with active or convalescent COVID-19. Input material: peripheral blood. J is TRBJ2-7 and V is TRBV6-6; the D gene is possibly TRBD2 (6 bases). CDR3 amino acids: CASSLATSSYEQYF. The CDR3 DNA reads TGTGCCAGCAGTCTTGCGACTAGCTCCTACGAGCAGTACTTC.